Following are 12 T cell receptor beta chains from one sample sequenced in a study of control samples from healthy donors and cancer patients. The method was immunoSEQ multiplex PCR; TCRdb's version includes in-frame clones alone and lacks a portion of them. The data hold approximately 10,000 clones, with roughly 91% observed a single time. Input material: PBMCs. All receptors derive from a man aged 60-69 years with colorectal cancer.

CDR3 nucleotide sequence: TGTGCCAGCAGTTTAGGTAGTCGGGTTGGAGGCTACACCTTC. As protein: CASSLGSRVGGYTF. The rearrangement joins TRBV28 to TRBJ1-2; D ambiguous. The V and J ends lost 2 bases and 8 bases respectively, with 15 bases between them. The V gene's germline CDR1 is MDHEN and CDR2 SYDVKM. This CDR3 spans 14 amino acids.

The table lists this clone with a count of one. The chain joins TRBV7-9 to TRBJ1-1; no reliable D call. The CDR3 covers 14 residues. The V gene's germline CDR1 is SEHNR and CDR2 FQNEAQ (reference sequence). Trimming shortened V by 1 base and J by 0 bases, and 6 bases separated the two germline ends. CDR3 in DNA: TGTGCCAGCAGCTTAGAGGATTTGAACACTGAAGCTTTCTTT. Translated: CASSLEDLNTEAFF.

This clone was detected only a few times. This chain links TRBV4-3 with TRBJ2-7, with D tentatively TRBD1 (6 bases). The V end lost 0 bases, the J end lost 0 bases, and 12 bases lay between the germline ends. Germline V gene sequence: CDR1 LGHNA, CDR2 YSLEER. The CDR3 covers 16 residues. CDR3 bases: TGCGCCAGCAGCCAAGAACCAACAGGGACCTCCTACGAGCAGTACTTC. It specifies CASSQEPTGTSYEQYF.

This chain links TRBV7-9 with TRBJ2-5; D may be TRBD1 (8 bases). Germline CDR1 and CDR2: SEHNR and FQNEAQ (reference sequence). Trimming took off 5 bases at V and 1 base at J, with 14 bases between the two ends. This CDR3 is built from 15 residues. CDR3 nucleotide sequence: TGTGCCAGCAGCCCACAGGGGGGGAGCCAAGAGACCCAGTACTTC. This encodes CASSPQGGSQETQYF. Based on the CDR3 plus reference TRBV7-9 and TRBJ2-5, the full variable domain is DTGVSQNPRHKITKRGQNVTFRCDPISEHNRLYWYRQTLGQGPEFLTYFQNEAQLEKSRLLSDRFSAERPKGSFSTLEIQRTEQGDSAMYLCASSPQGGSQETQYFGPGTRLLVL.

J is TRBJ2-7 and V is TRBV5-4; 8 nucleotides line up with TRBD2. The V gene's germline CDR1 is SGHNT and CDR2 YYREEE (reference sequence). This CDR3 spans 14 amino acids. Germline trimming cut 4 bases from V and 5 bases from J; bases unmatched to any gene: 8. The CDR3 loop reads CASSAGLAVNEQYF. CDR3 sequence (DNA): TGTGCCAGCAGCGCCGGACTAGCTGTGAACGAGCAGTACTTC.

The V and J genes are TRBV28 and TRBJ1-6; D gene uncertain. This CDR3 region has 14 residues. Germline CDR1 reads MDHEN; CDR2 reads SYDVKM. With 5 bases removed from V and 11 bases from J, the gap between germline ends came to 16 bases. CDR3 sequence: CASSTALSDPPLHF. In DNA form, the CDR3 reads TGTGCCAGCAGTACAGCCCTCTCTGATCCACCCCTCCACTTT. The entire variable domain, with the rest obtained from reference TRBV28 and TRBJ1-6, is as follows: DVKVTQSSRYLVKRTGEKVFLECVQDMDHENMFWYRQDPGLGLRLIYFSYDVKMKEKGDIPEGYSVSREKKERFSLILESASTNQTSMYLCASSTALSDPPLHFGNGTRLTVT.

The chain is built from TRBV2 and TRBJ1-6, with a weak D call TRBD1 (6 bases). The CDR3 extends over 15 amino acids. CDR1 SNHLY and CDR2 FYNNEI come from the germline V gene. The V end lost 4 bases, the J end lost 9 bases, and 16 bases lay between the germline ends. The CDR3 region is CASSGRGGGGSPLHF. Here the CDR3 DNA reads TGTGCCAGCAGTGGAAGGGGCGGAGGGGGTTCACCCCTCCACTTT.

Turning to this clone: Since no conserved phenylalanine or tryptophan closes the CDR3, a read error is the likely cause. Because the CDR3's place on the DNA is in doubt, the DNA is left out and the CDR3 is given as listed by TCRdb. V and J are TRBV21-1 and TRBJ1-5. TRBV21-1 is described as a pseudogene. The CDR3 adds up to 11 amino acids, both ends counted. This CDR3 reads CASSKVGPIGV.

V gene TRBV4-2 combines with J gene TRBJ2-3; 9 positions agree with TRBD2. CDR1 is LGHNA and CDR2 is YNFKEQ in the germline V gene. J was trimmed by 4 bases and V by 0 bases; bases with no gene match: 2. The CDR3 runs to 15 residues. CDR3 coding DNA: TGTGCCAGCAGCCAAGAGCGGGGGGGCCCAGATACGCAGTATTTT. Amino acids: CASSQERGGPDTQYF.

This chain connects TRBV28 to TRBJ2-5; D is ambiguous. This CDR3 is built from 11 residues. Germline V gives CDR1 MDHEN, CDR2 SYDVKM. V lost 3 bases and J 5 bases, leaving 4 bases between the germline ends. In DNA, the CDR3 is TGTGCCAGCAGTTTTGCGGAGACCCAGTACTTC. This codes for CASSFAETQYF.

The chain couples TRBV28 to TRBJ2-7; no clear D. CDR1 and CDR2 (germline): MDHEN, SYDVKM. Trimming took 10 bases from V and 7 from J, leaving 8 bases between them. The CDR3 runs to 9 residues. The CDR3 DNA reads as TGTGCCACCCCTTGGGAGCAGTACTTC. Translated: CATPWEQYF.

The chain combines TRBV28 with TRBJ1-2, with no clear D. Trimming removed 2 bases at V and 4 bases at J, with 11 bases between. CDR1 is MDHEN and CDR2 is SYDVKM in the germline V gene. The length of the CDR3 is 14 residues. The CDR3 is CASSLRDQAYGYTF. CDR3 DNA: TGTGCCAGCAGTTTACGCGACCAAGCCTATGGCTACACCTTC.